This TCR beta chain stems from a study of cytomegalovirus exposure and HLA in healthy donors. CDR3 length: 14 amino acids. Germline V gene data show CDR1 as MNHEY and CDR2 as SVGAGI. V dropped 5 bases and J dropped 2; count of bases not matched to a gene: 3. PCR used 60 Vbeta primers and 13 Jbeta primers. Only in-frame clones appear in the TCRdb table, and some are missing; sequencing was by immunoSEQ multiplex PCR. Here the sample spans some 130,000 clones, 66% being singletons. The TCR comes from a human donor in good health. Sequencing input: PBMCs. The chain couples TRBV6-5 to TRBJ2-3; 8 bases fit TRBD1. As DNA, the CDR3 is TGTGCCAGCAGTCTCAGGGGGCCCACAGATACGCAGTATTTT. It codes for CASSLRGPTDTQYF.